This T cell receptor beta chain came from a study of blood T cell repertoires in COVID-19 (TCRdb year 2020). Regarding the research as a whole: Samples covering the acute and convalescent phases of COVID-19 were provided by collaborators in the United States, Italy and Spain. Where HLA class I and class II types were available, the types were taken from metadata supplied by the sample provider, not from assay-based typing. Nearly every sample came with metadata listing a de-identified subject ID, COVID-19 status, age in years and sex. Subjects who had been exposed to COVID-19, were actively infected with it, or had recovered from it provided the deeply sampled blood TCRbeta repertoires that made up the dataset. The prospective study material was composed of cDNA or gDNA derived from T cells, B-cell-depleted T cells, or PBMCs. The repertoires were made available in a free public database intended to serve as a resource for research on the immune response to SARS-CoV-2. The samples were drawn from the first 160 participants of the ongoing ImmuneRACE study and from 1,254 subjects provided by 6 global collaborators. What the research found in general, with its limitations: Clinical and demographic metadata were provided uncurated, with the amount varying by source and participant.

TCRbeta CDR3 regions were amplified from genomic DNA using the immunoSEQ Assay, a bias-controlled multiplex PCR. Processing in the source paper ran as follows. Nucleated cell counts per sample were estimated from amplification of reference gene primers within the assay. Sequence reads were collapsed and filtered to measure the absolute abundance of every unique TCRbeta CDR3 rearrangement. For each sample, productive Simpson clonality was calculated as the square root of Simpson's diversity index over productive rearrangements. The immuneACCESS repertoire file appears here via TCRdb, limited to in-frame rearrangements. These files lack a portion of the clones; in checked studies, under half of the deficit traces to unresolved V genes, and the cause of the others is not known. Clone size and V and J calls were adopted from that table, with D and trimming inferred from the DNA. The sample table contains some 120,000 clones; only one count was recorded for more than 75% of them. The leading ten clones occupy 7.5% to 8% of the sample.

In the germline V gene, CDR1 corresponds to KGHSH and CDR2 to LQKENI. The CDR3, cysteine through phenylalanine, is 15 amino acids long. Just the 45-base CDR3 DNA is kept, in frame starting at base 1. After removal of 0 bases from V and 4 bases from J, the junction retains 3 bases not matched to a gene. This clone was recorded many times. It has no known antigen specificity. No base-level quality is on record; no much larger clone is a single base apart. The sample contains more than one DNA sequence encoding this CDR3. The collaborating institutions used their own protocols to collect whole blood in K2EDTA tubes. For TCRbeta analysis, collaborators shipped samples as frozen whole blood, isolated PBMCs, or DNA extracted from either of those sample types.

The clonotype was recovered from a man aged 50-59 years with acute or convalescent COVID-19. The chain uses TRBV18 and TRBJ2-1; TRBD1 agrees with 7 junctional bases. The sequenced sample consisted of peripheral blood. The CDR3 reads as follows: CASSPPRQGYNEQFF. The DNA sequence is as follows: TGTGCCAGCTCACCACCCCGACAGGGTTACAATGAGCAGTTCTTC.